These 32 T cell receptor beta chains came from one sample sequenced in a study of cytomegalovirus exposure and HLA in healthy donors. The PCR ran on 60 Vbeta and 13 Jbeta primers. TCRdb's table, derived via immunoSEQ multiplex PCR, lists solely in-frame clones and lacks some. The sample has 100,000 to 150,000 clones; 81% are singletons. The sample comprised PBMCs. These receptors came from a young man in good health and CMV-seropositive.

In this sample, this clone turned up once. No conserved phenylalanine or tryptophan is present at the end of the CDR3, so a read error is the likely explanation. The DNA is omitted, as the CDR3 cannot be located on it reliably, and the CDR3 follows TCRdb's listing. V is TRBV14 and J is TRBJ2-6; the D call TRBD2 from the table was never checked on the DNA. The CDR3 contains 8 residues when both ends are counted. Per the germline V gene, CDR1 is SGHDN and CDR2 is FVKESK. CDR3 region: CASSPTTY.

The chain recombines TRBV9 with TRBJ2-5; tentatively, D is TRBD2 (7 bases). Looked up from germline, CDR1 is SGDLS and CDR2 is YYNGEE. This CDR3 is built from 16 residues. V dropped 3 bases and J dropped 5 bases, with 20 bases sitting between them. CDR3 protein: CASSDPTRGAGETQYF. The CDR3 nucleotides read TGTGCCAGCAGCGATCCCACCCGGGGGGCTGGGGAGACCCAGTACTTC.

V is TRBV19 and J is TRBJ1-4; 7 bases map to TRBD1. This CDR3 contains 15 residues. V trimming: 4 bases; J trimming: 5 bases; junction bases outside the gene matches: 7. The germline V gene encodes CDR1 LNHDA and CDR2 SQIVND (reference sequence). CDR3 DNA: TGTGCCAGTAGTACAAGGACAGGTGGGAATGAAAAACTGTTTTTT. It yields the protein CASSTRTGGNEKLFF.

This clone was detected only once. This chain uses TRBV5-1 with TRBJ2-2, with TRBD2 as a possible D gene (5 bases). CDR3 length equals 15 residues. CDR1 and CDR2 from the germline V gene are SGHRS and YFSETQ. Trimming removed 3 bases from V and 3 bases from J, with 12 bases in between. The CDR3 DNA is TGCGCCAGCAGCTCACGAGGGTATCACACCGGGGAGCTGTTTTTT. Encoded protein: CASSSRGYHTGELFF.

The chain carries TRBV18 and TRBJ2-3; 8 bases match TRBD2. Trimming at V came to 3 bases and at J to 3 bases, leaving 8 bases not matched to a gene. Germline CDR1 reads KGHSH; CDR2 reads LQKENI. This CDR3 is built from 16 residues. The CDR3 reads CASSPASGGKTDTQYF. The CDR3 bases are TGTGCCAGCTCACCCGCCAGCGGGGGCAAGACAGATACGCAGTATTTT. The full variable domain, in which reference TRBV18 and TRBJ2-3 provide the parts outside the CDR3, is NAGVMQNPRHLVRRRGQEARLRCSPMKGHSHVYWYRQLPEEGLKFMVYLQKENIIDESGMPKERFSAEFPKEGPSILRIQQVVRGDSAAYFCASSPASGGKTDTQYFGPGTRLTVL.

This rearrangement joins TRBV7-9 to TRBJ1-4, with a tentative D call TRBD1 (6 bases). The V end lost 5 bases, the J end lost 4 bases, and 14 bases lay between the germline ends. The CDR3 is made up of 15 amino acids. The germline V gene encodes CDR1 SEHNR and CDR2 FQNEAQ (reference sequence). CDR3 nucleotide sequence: TGTGCCAGCAGCACCCGACAGGCCTATAATGAAAAACTGTTTTTT. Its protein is CASSTRQAYNEKLFF.

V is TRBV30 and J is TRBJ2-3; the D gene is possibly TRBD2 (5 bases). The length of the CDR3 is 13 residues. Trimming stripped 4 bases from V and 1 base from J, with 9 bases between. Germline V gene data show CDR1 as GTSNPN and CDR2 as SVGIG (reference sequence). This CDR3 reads CAWTRSGTDTQYF. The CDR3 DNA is TGTGCCTGGACTCGTAGCGGCACAGATACGCAGTATTTT.

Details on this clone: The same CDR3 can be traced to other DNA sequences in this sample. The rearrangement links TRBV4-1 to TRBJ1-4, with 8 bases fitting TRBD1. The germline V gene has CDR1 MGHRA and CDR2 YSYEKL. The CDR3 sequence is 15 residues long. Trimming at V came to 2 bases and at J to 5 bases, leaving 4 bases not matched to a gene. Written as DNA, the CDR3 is TGCGCCAGCAGCCAAACCGGGACAGGAAATGAAAAACTGTTTTTT. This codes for CASSQTGTGNEKLFF.

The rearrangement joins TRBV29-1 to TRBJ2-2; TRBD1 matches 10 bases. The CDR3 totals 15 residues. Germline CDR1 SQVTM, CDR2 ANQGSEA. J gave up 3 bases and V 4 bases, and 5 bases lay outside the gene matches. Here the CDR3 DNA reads TGCAGCGTTGGAAGACAGGGGGCGGACACCGGGGAGCTGTTTTTT. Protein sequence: CSVGRQGADTGELFF.

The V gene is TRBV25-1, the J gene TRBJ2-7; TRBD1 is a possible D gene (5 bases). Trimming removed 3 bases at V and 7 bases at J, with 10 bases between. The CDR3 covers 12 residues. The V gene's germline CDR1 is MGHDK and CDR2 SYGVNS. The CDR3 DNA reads TGTGCCAGCAGTGACATCGCAGGGGAGCAGTACTTC. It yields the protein CASSDIAGEQYF.

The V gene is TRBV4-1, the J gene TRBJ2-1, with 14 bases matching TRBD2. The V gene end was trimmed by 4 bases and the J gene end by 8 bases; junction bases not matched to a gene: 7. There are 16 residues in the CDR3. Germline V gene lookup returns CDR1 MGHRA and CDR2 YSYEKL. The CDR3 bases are TGCGCCAGCAGCCCAGGGACTAGCGGGGGTAAAGATGAGCAGTTCTTC. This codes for CASSPGTSGGKDEQFF.

CDR3 nucleotide sequence: TGTGCCAGCAGCGCAGGAACTGGGACAGATACGCAGTATTTT. Its translation: CASSAGTGTDTQYF. The rearrangement joins TRBV9 to TRBJ2-3; no clear D. Trimming removed 3 bases at V and 3 bases at J, with 11 bases between. CDR1 is SGDLS and CDR2 is YYNGEE in the germline V gene. CDR3 length: 14 residues. The whole variable domain, remainder taken from reference TRBV9 and TRBJ2-3, is DSGVTQTPKHLITATGQRVTLRCSPRSGDLSVYWYQQSLDQGLQFLIQYYNGEERAKGNILERFSAQQFPDLHSELNLSSLELGDSALYFCASSAGTGTDTQYFGPGTRLTVL.

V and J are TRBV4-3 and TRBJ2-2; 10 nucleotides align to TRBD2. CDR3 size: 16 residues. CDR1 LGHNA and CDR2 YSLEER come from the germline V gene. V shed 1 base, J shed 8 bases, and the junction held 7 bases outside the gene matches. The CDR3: CASSQASGSGSGELFF. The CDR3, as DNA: TGCGCCAGCAGCCAAGCTAGCGGGAGTGGTTCTGGGGAGCTGTTTTTT.

The DNA for the CDR3 is TGTGCCAGCAGCCAGGACGGGACTAGAATGGTGGAGACCCAGTACTTC. This sequence encodes CASSQDGTRMVETQYF. V and J are TRBV4-2 and TRBJ2-5; 8 bases match TRBD2. CDR1 LGHNA and CDR2 YNFKEQ come from the germline V gene. The J segment lost 5 bases and the V segment lost 3 bases, leaving 11 bases of the junction unmatched. The CDR3 consists of 16 residues.

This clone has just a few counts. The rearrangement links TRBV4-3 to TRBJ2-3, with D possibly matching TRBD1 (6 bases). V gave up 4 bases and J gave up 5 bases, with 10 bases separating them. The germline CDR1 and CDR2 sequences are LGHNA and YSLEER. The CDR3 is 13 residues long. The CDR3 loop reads CASSRQAVDTQYF. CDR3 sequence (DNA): TGCGCCAGCAGCCGACAGGCGGTAGATACGCAGTATTTT.

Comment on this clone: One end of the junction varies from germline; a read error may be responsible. The CDR3 loop reads CSRKTSGYEQYF. The CDR3 DNA sequence: TGTTCCAGGAAGACGTCGGGATACGAGCAGTACTTC. The V and J genes are TRBV7-2 and TRBJ2-7; D is possibly TRBD2 (5 bases). The CDR3 has 12 amino acids. From germline, CDR1 is SGHTA and CDR2 FQGNSA. The whole variable domain, filled in from reference TRBV7-2 and TRBJ2-7, reads GAGVSQSPSNKVTEKGKDVELRCDPISGHTALYWYRQSLGQGLEFLIYFQGNSAPDKSGLPSDRFSAERTGGSVSTLTIQRTQQEDSAVYLCSRKTSGYEQYFGPGTRLTVT.

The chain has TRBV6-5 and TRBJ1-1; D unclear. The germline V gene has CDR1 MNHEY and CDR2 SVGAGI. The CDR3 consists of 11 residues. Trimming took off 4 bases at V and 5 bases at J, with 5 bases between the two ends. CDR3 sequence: CASSSGTEAFF. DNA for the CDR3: TGTGCCAGCAGTTCCGGGACTGAAGCTTTCTTT.

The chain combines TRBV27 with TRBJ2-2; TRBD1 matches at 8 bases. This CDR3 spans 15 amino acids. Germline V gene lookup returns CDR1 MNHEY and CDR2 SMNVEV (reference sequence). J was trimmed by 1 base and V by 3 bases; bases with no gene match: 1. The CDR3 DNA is TGTGCCAGCAGTTTTGGACAGGGGAACACCGGGGAGCTGTTTTTT. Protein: CASSFGQGNTGELFF.

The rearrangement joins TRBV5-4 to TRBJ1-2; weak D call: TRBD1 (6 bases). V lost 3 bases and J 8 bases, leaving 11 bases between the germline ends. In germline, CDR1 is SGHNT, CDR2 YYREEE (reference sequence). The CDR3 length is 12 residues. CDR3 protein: CASSSQRGGYTF. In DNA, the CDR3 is TGTGCCAGCAGCTCCCAAAGGGGGGGCTACACCTTC.

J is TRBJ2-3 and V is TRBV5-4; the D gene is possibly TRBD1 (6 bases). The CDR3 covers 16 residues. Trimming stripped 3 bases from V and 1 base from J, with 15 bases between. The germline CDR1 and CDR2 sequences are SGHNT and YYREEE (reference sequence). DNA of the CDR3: TGTGCCAGCAGCTGGGGAGACAGGATGGGCACAGATACGCAGTATTTT. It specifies CASSWGDRMGTDTQYF. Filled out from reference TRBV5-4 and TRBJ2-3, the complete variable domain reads ETGVTQSPTHLIKTRGQQVTLRCSSQSGHNTVSWYQQALGQGPQFIFQYYREEENGRGNFPPRFSGLQFPNYSSELNVNALELDDSALYLCASSWGDRMGTDTQYFGPGTRLTVL.

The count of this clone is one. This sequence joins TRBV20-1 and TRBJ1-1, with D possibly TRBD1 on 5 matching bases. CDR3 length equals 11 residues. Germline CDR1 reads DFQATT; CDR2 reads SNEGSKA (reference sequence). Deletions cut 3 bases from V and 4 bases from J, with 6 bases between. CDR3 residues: CSARGGTEAFF. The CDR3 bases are TGCAGTGCTAGGGGGGGCACTGAAGCTTTCTTT.

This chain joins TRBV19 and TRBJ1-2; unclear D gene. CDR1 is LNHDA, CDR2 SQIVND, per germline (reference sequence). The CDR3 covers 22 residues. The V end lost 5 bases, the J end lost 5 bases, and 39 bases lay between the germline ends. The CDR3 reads CASSGVLDVVEQSGEVEYGYTF. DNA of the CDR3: TGTGCCAGTAGTGGTGTCCTGGATGTTGTCGAACAATCCGGGGAGGTGGAGTATGGCTACACCTTC.

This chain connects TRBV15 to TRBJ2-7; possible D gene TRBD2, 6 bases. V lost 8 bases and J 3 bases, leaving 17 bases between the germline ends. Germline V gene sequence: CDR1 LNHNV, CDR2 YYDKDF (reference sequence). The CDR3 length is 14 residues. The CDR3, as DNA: TGTGCCACCGGTAAGGAGGGCCTTCTCTACGAGCAGTACTTC. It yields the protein CATGKEGLLYEQYF.

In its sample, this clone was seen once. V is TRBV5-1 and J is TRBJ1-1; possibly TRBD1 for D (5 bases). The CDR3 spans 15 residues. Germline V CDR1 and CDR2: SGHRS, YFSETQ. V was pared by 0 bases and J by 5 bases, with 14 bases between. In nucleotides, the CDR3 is TGCGCCAGCAGCTTGGGGGGCCTCCATGGGACTGAAGCTTTCTTT. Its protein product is CASSLGGLHGTEAFF.

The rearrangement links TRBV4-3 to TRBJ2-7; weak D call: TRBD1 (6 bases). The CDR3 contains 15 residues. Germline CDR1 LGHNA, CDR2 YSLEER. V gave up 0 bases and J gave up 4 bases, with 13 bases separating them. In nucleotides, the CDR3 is TGCGCCAGCAGCCAAGATCTAGGGGGTCGGTACGAGCAGTACTTC. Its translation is CASSQDLGGRYEQYF.

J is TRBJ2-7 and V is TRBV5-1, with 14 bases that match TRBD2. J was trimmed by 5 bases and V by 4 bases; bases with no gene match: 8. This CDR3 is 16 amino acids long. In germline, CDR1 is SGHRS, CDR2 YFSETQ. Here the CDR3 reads CASSPTAGLAGDEQYF. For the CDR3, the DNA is TGCGCCAGCAGCCCAACTGCGGGACTAGCGGGAGACGAGCAGTACTTC.

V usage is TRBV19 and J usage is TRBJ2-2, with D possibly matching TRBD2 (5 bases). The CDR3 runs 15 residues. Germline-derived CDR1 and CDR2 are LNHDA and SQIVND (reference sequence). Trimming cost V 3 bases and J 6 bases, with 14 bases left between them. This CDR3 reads CASSIVSVGAGELFF. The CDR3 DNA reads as TGTGCCAGTAGTATTGTCAGTGTGGGAGCCGGGGAGCTGTTTTTT.

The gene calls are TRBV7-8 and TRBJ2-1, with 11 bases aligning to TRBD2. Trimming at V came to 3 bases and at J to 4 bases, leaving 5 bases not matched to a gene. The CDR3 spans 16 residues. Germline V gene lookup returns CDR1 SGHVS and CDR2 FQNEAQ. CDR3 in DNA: TGTGCCAGCAGCTTTCTAGCGGGAGGAGTGTACAATGAGCAGTTCTTC. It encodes CASSFLAGGVYNEQFF.

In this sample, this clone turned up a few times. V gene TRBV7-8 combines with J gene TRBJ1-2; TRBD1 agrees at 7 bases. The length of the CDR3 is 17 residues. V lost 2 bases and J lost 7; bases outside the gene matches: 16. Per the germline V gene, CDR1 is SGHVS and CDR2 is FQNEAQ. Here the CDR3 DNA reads TGTGCCAGCAGCTTACGGCGCGACTCCGGGACAGTTGCTGGCTACACCTTC. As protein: CASSLRRDSGTVAGYTF.

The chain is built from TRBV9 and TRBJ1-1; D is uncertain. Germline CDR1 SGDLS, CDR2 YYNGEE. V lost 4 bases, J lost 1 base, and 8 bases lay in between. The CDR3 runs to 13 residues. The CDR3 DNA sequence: TGTGCCAGCAGCAACGAGGGGAACACTGAAGCTTTCTTT. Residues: CASSNEGNTEAFF.

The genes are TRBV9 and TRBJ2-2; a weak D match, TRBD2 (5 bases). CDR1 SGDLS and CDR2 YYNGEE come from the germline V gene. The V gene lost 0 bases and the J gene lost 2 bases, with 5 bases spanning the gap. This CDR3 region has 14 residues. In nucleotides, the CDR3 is TGTGCCAGCAGCGTAGGGACTAACACCGGGGAGCTGTTTTTT. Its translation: CASSVGTNTGELFF.

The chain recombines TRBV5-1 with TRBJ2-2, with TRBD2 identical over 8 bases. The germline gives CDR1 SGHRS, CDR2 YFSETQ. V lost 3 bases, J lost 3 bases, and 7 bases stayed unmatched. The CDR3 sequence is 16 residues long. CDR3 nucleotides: TGCGCCAGCAGCTCACTCCCGGGACTAGACACCGGGGAGCTGTTTTTT. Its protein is CASSSLPGLDTGELFF.